This T cell receptor beta chain was recorded in a study of early T cells in non-severe SARS-CoV-2 infection. Study background: From unsorted whole blood, bulk RNA was sequenced, and the chains remained unpaired.

From germline, CDR1 is SGDLS and CDR2 YYNGEE. The CDR3 contains 15 residues. Unmatched junction bases numbered 7, after V lost 3 bases and J lost 12 bases. Unique molecular identifiers were affixed to single, distinct cDNA molecules. TCRdb recomputed calls from the 5' RACE reads with MiXCR, one row per CDR3 protein. Found here are tens of thousands of distinct CDR3 sequences, around an eighth of them singletons; the top ten hold about 6%. The rearrangement links TRBV9 to TRBJ2-6; 12 nucleotides align to TRBD1. This clonotype was obtained from an adult who was a healthcare worker with PCR-confirmed SARS-CoV-2 infection or an uninfected control (not recorded which). The sample consisted of whole blood. CDR3 residues: CASSGPGQGAPVLTF. The CDR3 DNA reads TGTGCCAGCAGCGGACCGGGACAGGGGGCCCCCGTCCTGACTTTC.